These 17 T cell receptor beta chains originate from one sample sequenced in a study of T cells in Graves' hyperthyroidism and ophthalmopathy (dated 2019 in TCRdb). The method was multiplex PCR. Data came from an Illumina HiSeq 2000. Amplification of TCR beta CDR3 regions was carried out from RNA transcripts. The first round of RT-PCR for the TCR CDR3 was performed with the HTBI primer set and the Qiagen OneStep RT-PCR kit. TCRdb took the public reads, trimmed them with fastp at Q25, ran MiXCR for clone calling and kept in-frame beta chains. Rows with a matching CDR3 protein are joined into one entry that keeps the most common DNA and genes. The table for this sample lists 500,000 to 650,000 distinct CDR3 sequences; roughly 17% of them were counted only once. The ten biggest clones cover roughly 15% of the sample. Sequenced material: blood. Receptor source: a woman between 18 and 30 years old with Graves' ophthalmopathy.

This clonotype occurred many times. Here the CDR3 DNA reads TGTGCCAGCAGTCGGGACAGTTACTCCTACGAGCAGTACTTC. This sequence encodes CASSRDSYSYEQYF. This sequence joins TRBV6-1 and TRBJ2-7, with 7 bases identical to TRBD1. This CDR3 contains 14 residues. V shed 5 bases and J 0 bases; nucleotides not matched to a gene: 4. CDR1 and CDR2 (germline): MNHNS, SASEGT.

This clonotype has at least ten counts. V and J are TRBV11-2 and TRBJ2-1, with D maybe TRBD1 (6 bases). The CDR3 length is 14 residues. CDR1 and CDR2 from the germline V gene are SGHAT and FQNNGV. V was pared by 1 base and J by 8 bases, with 12 bases between. This chain's CDR3 is CASSLGVNRDEQFF. For the CDR3, the DNA is TGTGCCAGCAGCTTAGGAGTAAACAGGGATGAGCAGTTCTTC.

V and J are TRBV15 and TRBJ1-1; 9 bases are a match to TRBD1. Looked up from germline, CDR1 is LNHNV and CDR2 is YYDKDF (reference sequence). The ends lost 1 base at V and 3 bases at J; junction bases unmatched: 6. The CDR3 is 16 amino acids. CDR3 in amino acids: CATSRGGTGIDTEAFF. The CDR3 DNA sequence: TGTGCCACCAGCAGAGGGGGGACAGGGATCGACACTGAAGCTTTCTTT.

As concerns this clonotype: This may arise from a read error, as a much more abundant clone is one base away. This chain joins TRBV7-8 and TRBJ1-2; 11 nucleotides agree with TRBD1. Germline V gene data show CDR1 as SGHVS and CDR2 as FQNEAQ. This CDR3 is 14 amino acids long. The CDR3 region is CASSLDRGQDGHTF. The CDR3 coding sequence is TGTGCCAGCAGCCTGGACAGGGGGCAAGATGGCCACACCTTC. Full variable domain (missing parts from reference TRBV7-8 and TRBJ1-2): GAGVSQSPRYKVAKRGQDVALRCDPISGHVSLFWYQQALGQGPEFLTYFQNEAQLDKSGLPSDRFFAERPEGSVSTLKIQRTQQEDSAVYLCASSLDRGQDGHTFGSGTRLTVV.

This clonotype turned up a few times. With a much larger clone just one base away, this may be a read error. The CDR3 carries no conserved terminal phenylalanine or tryptophan, so it likely arises from a read error. This chain connects TRBV28 to TRBJ1-1, with 7 bases fitting TRBD1. J gave up 7 bases and V 5 bases, and 13 bases lay outside the gene matches. CDR1 and CDR2 (germline): MDHEN, SYDVKM. This CDR3 is built from 15 residues. CDR3 bases: TGTGCCAGCAGTACTTATTCTACCGGGACAGTTGAAGCTTTCCTT. It yields the protein CASSTYSTGTVEAFL.

This clonotype was picked up many times. The chain carries TRBV11-2 and TRBJ2-5, with TRBD2 matching over 12 bases. V shed 2 bases and J 7 bases; nucleotides not matched to a gene: 5. The CDR3 sequence is 15 residues long. CDR1 and CDR2 from the germline V gene are SGHAT and FQNNGV. The CDR3 DNA reads as TGTGCCAGCAGCTTAACTAGCGGGGGGCACGGGACCCAGTACTTC. This gives the protein CASSLTSGGHGTQYF.

This clonotype has at least ten counts. This chain connects TRBV6-5 to TRBJ1-1; D unresolved. The CDR3 loop spans 15 amino acids. CDR1 and CDR2 from the germline V gene are MNHEY and SVGAGI. Trimming left V 0 bases short and J 5 bases short, with 13 bases between. The CDR3 bases are TGTGCCAGCAGTTACTCGATGGAAGAGGAGACTGAAGCTTTCTTT. Translating it yields CASSYSMEEETEAFF.

At least ten counts were recorded for this clonotype. The chain couples TRBV3-1 to TRBJ1-1; 8 positions match TRBD1. The J segment lost 5 bases and the V segment lost 3 bases, leaving 5 bases of the junction unmatched. This CDR3 region has 14 residues. Germline CDR1 is LGHDT and CDR2 is YNNKEL (reference sequence). The CDR3 nucleotides are TGTGCCAGCAGCCAGGACAGGGCTGTGACTGAAGCTTTCTTT. Translation gives CASSQDRAVTEAFF. The complete variable domain, with remaining parts taken from reference TRBV3-1 and TRBJ1-1, reads DTAVSQTPKYLVTQMGNDKSIKCEQNLGHDTMYWYKQDSKKFLKIMFSYNNKELIINETVPNRFSPKSPDKAHLNLHINSLELGDSAVYFCASSQDRAVTEAFFGQGTRLTVV.

The sample holds a few counts of this clonotype. This may be a read error: a much more frequent sequence differs by one nucleotide. Given the absence of the conserved phenylalanine or tryptophan at the CDR3 end, a read error is likely. The V call is TRBV3-1, the J call TRBJ1-2; 7 bases agree with TRBD1. The CDR3 contains 14 residues. The V and J ends lost 1 base and 2 bases, in that order; junction bases with no gene match: 1. Germline lookup yields CDR1 LGHDT and CDR2 YNNKEL (reference sequence). The CDR3 nucleotides read TGTGCCAGCAGCCAAGGACAGGGCAACTATGGCTACACCCTC. Its translation: CASSQGQGNYGYTL.

The CDR3: CASSPNTGGGGQPQHF. CDR3 bases: TGTGCCAGCAGCCCCAACACAGGGGGCGGAGGTCAGCCCCAGCATTTT. The chain couples TRBV11-2 to TRBJ1-5, with TRBD1 matching over 9 bases. The CDR3 has 16 amino acids. V shed 5 bases, J shed 6 bases, and the junction held 11 bases outside the gene matches. CDR1 is SGHAT and CDR2 is FQNNGV in the germline V gene. The whole variable domain, filled in from reference TRBV11-2 and TRBJ1-5, reads EAGVAQSPRYKIIEKRQSVAFWCNPISGHATLYWYQQILGQGPKLLIQFQNNGVVDDSQLPKDRFSAERLKGVDSTLKIQPAKLEDSAVYLCASSPNTGGGGQPQHFGDGTRLSIL.

This clonotype was seen repeatedly, ten times or more. The chain carries TRBV5-1 and TRBJ1-2, with TRBD1 matching 7 bases. CDR1 and CDR2 from the germline V gene are SGHRS and YFSETQ. CDR3 size: 14 residues. J lost 8 bases, V lost 4 bases, and 11 bases had no gene match. In nucleotides, the CDR3 is TGCGCCAGCAGCAGGGTCGACAGGGTTGAGGGCTACACCTTC. It specifies CASSRVDRVEGYTF.

This clonotype was found many times. V is TRBV13 and J is TRBJ2-7, with D possibly TRBD1 on 6 matching bases. There are 14 residues in the CDR3. V lost 2 bases and J lost 4, with 12 bases in between. Looked up from germline, CDR1 is PRHDT and CDR2 is FYEKMQ (reference sequence). The CDR3 sequence is CASSLMDSGYEQYF. CDR3 nucleotides: TGTGCCAGCAGCTTAATGGACAGTGGATACGAGCAGTACTTC. The whole variable domain, remainder taken from reference TRBV13 and TRBJ2-7, is AAGVIQSPRHLIKEKRETATLKCYPIPRHDTVYWYQQGPGQDPQFLISFYEKMQSDKGSIPDRFSAQQFSDYHSELNMSSLELGDSALYFCASSLMDSGYEQYFGPGTRLTVT.

This clonotype was observed once. The rearrangement joins TRBV15 to TRBJ1-4; 8 positions match TRBD1. The CDR3 has 17 amino acids. The germline V gene has CDR1 LNHNV and CDR2 YYDKDF (reference sequence). The ends lost 0 bases at V and 7 bases at J; junction bases unmatched: 10. CDR3 DNA sequence: TGTGCCACCAGCAGAGATTGGCAGGGGGCGCGGGGTGAAAAACTGTTTTTT. Translated: CATSRDWQGARGEKLFF.

At least ten counts were recorded for this clonotype. This chain uses TRBV28 with TRBJ2-1; D is uncertain. V shed 5 bases and J shed 0 bases, with 14 bases lying between them. Germline CDR1 and CDR2: MDHEN and SYDVKM. This CDR3 is 16 amino acids long. The CDR3 DNA reads as TGTGCCAGCAGTCCCGGACGCTTAAGCTCCTACAATGAGCAGTTCTTC. Its translation is CASSPGRLSSYNEQFF. The variable domain in full, with the rest retrieved from reference TRBV28 and TRBJ2-1, is DVKVTQSSRYLVKRTGEKVFLECVQDMDHENMFWYRQDPGLGLRLIYFSYDVKMKEKGDIPEGYSVSREKKERFSLILESASTNQTSMYLCASSPGRLSSYNEQFFGPGTRLTVL.

CDR3 residues: CASSPGTPNSPLHF. CDR3 nucleotides: TGTGCCAGCAGCCCCGGGACACCCAATTCACCCCTCCACTTT. This chain connects TRBV11-2 to TRBJ1-6; the D gene is possibly TRBD1 (6 bases). V lost 5 bases and J 7 bases, leaving 12 bases between the germline ends. Germline V gene lookup returns CDR1 SGHAT and CDR2 FQNNGV. The CDR3 contains 14 residues.

The rearrangement joins TRBV19 to TRBJ1-5; the D gene is possibly TRBD1 (6 bases). Germline V gene sequence: CDR1 LNHDA, CDR2 SQIVND (reference sequence). The CDR3 has 13 residues. The germline V and J ends were trimmed by 7 bases and 4 bases, with 11 bases remaining between them. This CDR3 is CASNPGANQPQHF. The CDR3 DNA follows: TGTGCCAGTAATCCGGGGGCGAATCAGCCCCAGCATTTT.

This clonotype was seen many times. The CDR3 region has the DNA TGTGCCAGCAGGGAGAGCGGTGCTACCTTCTACGAGCAGTACTTC. Translated: CASRESGATFYEQYF. The chain employs TRBV6-1 and TRBJ2-7; D is possibly TRBD2 (5 bases). CDR3 length: 15 residues. Trimming took 6 bases from V and 3 from J, leaving 18 bases between them. The germline V gene encodes CDR1 MNHNS and CDR2 SASEGT.